The 32 T cell receptor beta chains in this list originate from one sample, sequenced in a study of neoadjuvant anti-PD-1 for oral cavity cancer. Assay: immunoSEQ multiplex PCR; the TCRdb copy retains only in-frame clones and omits some. Here the sample spans 73,000 or so clones, roughly 81% being singletons. Time point in this sample: after neoadjuvant nivolumab, at surgical resection. This material consisted of PBMCs, taken after nivolumab (anti-PD-1) treatment. Receptor source: a person aged 35-80 years with oral cavity squamous cell carcinoma.

The chain employs TRBV5-1 and TRBJ1-2; no clear D gene. Germline-derived CDR1 and CDR2 are SGHRS and YFSETQ. V gave up 0 bases and J gave up 0 bases, with 6 bases separating them. This CDR3 region has 14 residues. CDR3 sequence (DNA): TGCGCCAGCAGCTTGGGAGATGCTAACTATGGCTACACCTTC. Translated: CASSLGDANYGYTF. Full variable domain (missing parts from reference TRBV5-1 and TRBJ1-2): KAGVTQTPRYLIKTRGQQVTLSCSPISGHRSVSWYQQTPGQGLQFLFEYFSETQRNKGNFPGRFSGRQFSNSRSEMNVSTLELGDSALYLCASSLGDANYGYTFGSGTRLTVV.

This chain uses TRBV5-1 with TRBJ2-7; 8 bases are a match to TRBD1. From germline, CDR1 is SGHRS and CDR2 YFSETQ. V dropped 3 bases and J dropped 2; count of bases not matched to a gene: 1. CDR3 length: 13 amino acids. CDR3 sequence reads: CASSWTGTYEQYF. CDR3 coding DNA: TGCGCCAGCAGCTGGACAGGGACCTACGAGCAGTACTTC. Combining the CDR3 with reference TRBV5-1 and TRBJ2-7 gives the whole variable domain KAGVTQTPRYLIKTRGQQVTLSCSPISGHRSVSWYQQTPGQGLQFLFEYFSETQRNKGNFPGRFSGRQFSNSRSEMNVSTLELGDSALYLCASSWTGTYEQYFGPGTRLTVT.

This chain joins TRBV10-2 and TRBJ1-1; D perhaps matches TRBD1 (5 bases). In germline, CDR1 is WSHSY, CDR2 SAAADI. CDR3 length: 15 amino acids. V lost 5 bases and J 0 bases, leaving 13 bases between the germline ends. The CDR3, as DNA: TGCGCCAGCAGTCTGGGGGATTTCATGAACACTGAAGCTTTCTTT. Protein sequence: CASSLGDFMNTEAFF.

The chain is built from TRBV29-1 and TRBJ1-1; D is ambiguous. Trimming pared 8 bases from V and 1 base from J, leaving 11 bases between. This CDR3 comprises 12 residues. Germline V gene lookup returns CDR1 SQVTM and CDR2 ANQGSEA. The chain's CDR3 is CSSTRANTEAFF. The DNA of the CDR3 is TGCAGCAGCACACGGGCGAACACTGAAGCTTTCTTT.

The chain carries TRBV15 and TRBJ2-3; 7 nucleotides match TRBD2. V was pared by 1 base and J by 10 bases, with 8 bases of the junction left unmatched. This CDR3 has 14 amino acids. CDR1 is LNHNV and CDR2 is YYDKDF in the germline V gene (reference sequence). CDR3 loop: CATSRGGAGSPQYF. In nucleotides, the CDR3 is TGTGCCACCAGCAGAGGTGGAGCGGGATCTCCGCAGTATTTT.

This chain joins TRBV7-6 and TRBJ2-1, with 7 bases lining up with TRBD2. There are 15 residues in the CDR3. V lost 5 bases and J lost 2; bases outside the gene matches: 6. Germline V gene lookup returns CDR1 SGHVS and CDR2 FNYEAQ. The DNA of the CDR3 is TGTGCCAGCAGCCCCACGGGGGGTGCCTACAATGAGCAGTTCTTC. As protein: CASSPTGGAYNEQFF.

To note about this clone: Other nucleotide sequences in the sample specify the same CDR3. This chain connects TRBV5-1 to TRBJ1-1; no firm D call. This CDR3 is built from 13 residues. Germline V CDR1 and CDR2: SGHRS, YFSETQ. V lost 0 bases to trimming and J lost 1 base, with 4 bases between them. This CDR3 reads CASSLGANTEAFF. Here the CDR3 DNA reads TGCGCCAGCAGCTTGGGTGCGAACACTGAAGCTTTCTTT.

The chain uses TRBV29-1 and TRBJ1-1; the match to TRBD1 covers 7 bases. V was pared by 7 bases and J by 0 bases, with 5 bases of the junction left unmatched. Per the germline V gene, CDR1 is SQVTM and CDR2 is ANQGSEA. This CDR3 region has 13 residues. CDR3 in DNA: TGCAGCGGAATGGGACAGATGAACACTGAAGCTTTCTTT. Residues: CSGMGQMNTEAFF.

The chain links TRBV28 to TRBJ2-1; 7 bases map to TRBD2. The CDR3 consists of 15 residues. The germline V gene has CDR1 MDHEN and CDR2 SYDVKM. V lost 7 bases to trimming and J lost 5 bases; unmatched junction nucleotides: 11. The CDR3 region is CASTLTASGDNEQFF. The CDR3, as DNA: TGTGCCAGCACCCTGACGGCTAGCGGAGACAATGAGCAGTTCTTC.

V usage is TRBV2 and J usage is TRBJ1-3; TRBD1 matches 8 bases. This CDR3 is 15 amino acids long. Germline V gives CDR1 SNHLY, CDR2 FYNNEI. The trim removed 4 bases at V and 3 bases at J, leaving 5 bases unmatched. CDR3 protein: CASSGATGVGNTIYF. The CDR3 coding sequence is TGTGCCAGCAGTGGGGCGACAGGGGTTGGAAACACCATATATTTT.

This chain links TRBV6-6 with TRBJ2-1; 10 bases are shared with TRBD2. This CDR3 has 15 amino acids. J gave up 7 bases and V 2 bases, and 5 bases lay outside the gene matches. Germline CDR1 MNHNY, CDR2 SVGAGI (reference sequence). CDR3 sequence (DNA): TGTGCCAGCAGTTACGGGGCTAGCGGGAGTAATGAGCAGTTCTTC. It codes for CASSYGASGSNEQFF.

The chain joins TRBV2 to TRBJ2-6; D is perhaps TRBD1 (5 bases). Germline CDR1 is SNHLY and CDR2 is FYNNEI. This CDR3 is built from 15 residues. V shed 2 bases and J shed 2 bases, with 7 bases lying between them. Here the CDR3 DNA reads TGTGCCAGCAGTGAAACGACAGCTGGGGCCAACGTCCTGACTTTC. This gives the protein CASSETTAGANVLTF.

A note on this clone: The germline gene is not matched at one end of the junction; a read error may be the cause. The gene calls are TRBV7-7 and TRBJ2-7; TRBD1 aligns across 7 bases. The CDR3 totals 13 residues. Germline V CDR1 and CDR2: SSHAT, FNYEAQ (reference sequence). CDR3 protein: CASSLDRNYEQYF. CDR3 in DNA: TGTGCTAGCAGCCTGGACAGGAACTACGAGCAGTACTTC.

The chain links TRBV6-1 to TRBJ1-1, with a possible D match to TRBD1 (6 bases). V was trimmed by 1 base and J by 4 bases, leaving 10 bases between them. The germline CDR1 and CDR2 sequences are MNHNS and SASEGT. This CDR3 is built from 14 residues. Here the CDR3 DNA reads TGTGCCAGCAGTGAAGTTTGGGGGGCCACTGAAGCTTTCTTT. Translated, it gives CASSEVWGATEAFF.

The rearrangement links TRBV6-5 to TRBJ2-5; TRBD2 might be the D (6 bases). V was clipped by 6 bases and J by 9 bases, with 14 bases between them. Germline CDR1 is MNHEY and CDR2 is SVGAGI. This CDR3 spans 12 amino acids. In DNA, the CDR3 is TGTGCCAGCAGACAGACCGGGGAGGCCCAGTACTTC. As protein: CASRQTGEAQYF.

The rearrangement links TRBV7-9 to TRBJ2-7; weak D call: TRBD2 (6 bases). CDR3 size: 13 residues. V lost 5 bases and J lost 4, with 12 bases in between. Looked up from germline, CDR1 is SEHNR and CDR2 is FQNEAQ (reference sequence). The CDR3 bases are TGTGCCAGCAGCCGGACTACCCAATACGAGCAGTACTTC. This encodes CASSRTTQYEQYF.

V is TRBV6-1 and J is TRBJ1-5; D not certain. V lost 2 bases, J lost 0 bases, and 8 bases lay in between. The CDR3 loop spans 15 amino acids. Germline-derived CDR1 and CDR2 are MNHNS and SASEGT. CDR3 nucleotides: TGTGCCAGCAGTGAATACCCCAATAGCAATCAGCCCCAGCATTTT. Protein product: CASSEYPNSNQPQHF.

The chain links TRBV11-2 to TRBJ1-5; TRBD1 agrees at 7 bases. The ends lost 0 bases at V and 5 bases at J; junction bases unmatched: 4. The germline CDR1 and CDR2 sequences are SGHAT and FQNNGV. The length of the CDR3 is 15 residues. CDR3 nucleotides: TGTGCCAGCAGCTTAGATGAAGGGACAGATCAGCCCCAGCATTTT. Translated, it gives CASSLDEGTDQPQHF.

This clone has only one observation. The rearrangement joins TRBV6-6 to TRBJ1-5; tentatively, D is TRBD1 (6 bases). The CDR3 has 16 amino acids. Deletions cut 6 bases from V and 7 bases from J, with 22 bases between. Germline assignment: CDR1 MNHNY and CDR2 SVGAGI (reference sequence). The CDR3 DNA follows: TGTGCCAGCAGAGATAGGGGGGGGCCCGTTGAACAGCCCCAGCATTTT. This gives the protein CASRDRGGPVEQPQHF.

V is TRBV29-1 and J is TRBJ2-3; tentatively, D is TRBD2 (6 bases). Trimming stripped 6 bases from V and 0 bases from J, with 13 bases between. Per the germline V gene, CDR1 is SQVTM and CDR2 is ANQGSEA. The CDR3 spans 14 residues. The CDR3 reads CSVRTGTSTDTQYF. The CDR3 DNA sequence: TGCAGCGTCCGGACGGGGACTAGCACAGATACGCAGTATTTT.

The rearrangement uses TRBV4-2 and TRBJ2-3, with D unclear. The CDR3 contains 13 residues. Trimming stripped 0 bases from V and 6 bases from J, with 7 bases between. Per the germline V gene, CDR1 is LGHNA and CDR2 is YNFKEQ. CDR3 coding DNA: TGTGCCAGCAGCCAAGAGTTTTTGGATACGCAGTATTTT. It encodes CASSQEFLDTQYF.

The CDR3 bases are TGTGCCAGCAGTTTTGGGCTAGCGGGGAACCCCGAGCAGTACTTC. Its translation is CASSFGLAGNPEQYF. The rearrangement uses TRBV28 and TRBJ2-7; 9 nucleotides match TRBD2. Germline V gene data show CDR1 as MDHEN and CDR2 as SYDVKM. V gave up 3 bases and J gave up 6 bases; unmatched junction bases: 9. CDR3 size: 15 residues.

This chain joins TRBV6-5 and TRBJ2-7; either TRBD1 or TRBD2 may fit D (5 bases each). This CDR3 comprises 15 residues. Trimming cost V 3 bases and J 0 bases, with 12 bases left between them. Per germline, CDR1 MNHEY and CDR2 SVGAGI. CDR3 in amino acids: CASSYGAGSSYEQYF. CDR3 nucleotides: TGTGCCAGCAGTTATGGGGCAGGGAGCTCCTACGAGCAGTACTTC.

V usage is TRBV2 and J usage is TRBJ1-1; D might be TRBD1 (6 bases). The CDR3 spans 14 residues. Trimming removed 4 bases at V and 6 bases at J, with 15 bases between. Germline CDR1 and CDR2: SNHLY and FYNNEI. The CDR3 region has the DNA TGTGCCAGCAGTGCTCAAGGGGGACGATCTGAAGCTTTCTTT. As protein: CASSAQGGRSEAFF.

This chain connects TRBV6-6 to TRBJ1-2, with TRBD1 as a possible D gene (6 bases). The CDR3 contains 16 residues. Deletions cut 6 bases from V and 7 bases from J, with 24 bases between. The germline V gene encodes CDR1 MNHNY and CDR2 SVGAGI (reference sequence). CDR3: CASSREMGRGSLGYTF. DNA for the CDR3: TGTGCCAGCAGCCGAGAAATGGGCAGGGGTTCACTTGGCTACACCTTC.

This clone showed up just once. J is TRBJ2-3 and V is TRBV27, with no clear D. The germline V and J ends were trimmed by 7 bases and 2 bases, with 7 bases remaining between them. Germline V gives CDR1 MNHEY, CDR2 SMNVEV (reference sequence). CDR3 size: 12 residues. The CDR3 DNA follows: TGTGCCAGCATCTCTATCACAGATACGCAGTATTTT. Translating it yields CASISITDTQYF.

J is TRBJ1-1 and V is TRBV14; maybe TRBD1 (6 bases). The V and J ends lost 4 bases and 0 bases respectively, with 12 bases between them. This CDR3 spans 15 amino acids. CDR1 is SGHDN and CDR2 is FVKESK in the germline V gene. CDR3: CASSLFDRLNTEAFF. The CDR3 bases are TGTGCCAGCAGCCTATTTGACAGGCTGAACACTGAAGCTTTCTTT.

The chain recombines TRBV5-1 with TRBJ1-1; 11 bases fit TRBD1. The germline V gene encodes CDR1 SGHRS and CDR2 YFSETQ. The junction had 1 base not matched to a gene; V was cut back by 0 bases and J by 3 bases. The CDR3 is 15 amino acids. DNA for the CDR3: TGCGCCAGCAGCTTGGGGGACAGGGGGTACACTGAAGCTTTCTTT. Residues: CASSLGDRGYTEAFF.

The J gene is TRBJ2-1, the V gene TRBV9; D may match TRBD1 or TRBD2 (5 bases each). The CDR3 has 15 amino acids. The germline V and J ends were trimmed by 0 bases and 1 base, with 8 bases remaining between them. CDR1 and CDR2 (germline): SGDLS, YYNGEE. DNA for the CDR3: TGTGCCAGCAGCGTAGGGGGCGGGTCCTACAATGAGCAGTTCTTC. Amino acids: CASSVGGGSYNEQFF.

V usage is TRBV13 and J usage is TRBJ2-3, with 8 positions matching TRBD2. This CDR3 contains 14 residues. The germline V gene encodes CDR1 PRHDT and CDR2 FYEKMQ (reference sequence). With 4 bases clipped from V and 1 base from J, the junction kept 1 base outside the gene matches. CDR3 DNA sequence: TGTGCCAGCAGCTCGACTAGCGGCACAGATACGCAGTATTTT. It is translated as CASSSTSGTDTQYF.

The chain joins TRBV25-1 to TRBJ1-4, with D uncertain. Germline loops: CDR1 MGHDK, CDR2 SYGVNS. The CDR3 has 13 residues. Trimming removed 7 bases from V and 0 bases from J, with 6 bases in between. DNA of the CDR3: TGTGCCAGCAAGGATGCAACTAATGAAAAACTGTTTTTT. Amino acids: CASKDATNEKLFF.

V gene TRBV11-2 combines with J gene TRBJ2-7; TRBD1 aligns across 9 bases. After removal of 4 bases from V and 2 bases from J, the junction contained 3 bases not matched to a gene. The CDR3 sequence is 14 residues long. CDR1 SGHAT and CDR2 FQNNGV come from the germline V gene. This CDR3 is CASSSGTGPYEQYF. In nucleotides, the CDR3 is TGTGCCAGCAGCTCCGGGACAGGGCCCTACGAGCAGTACTTC.